Listed here is a single T cell receptor beta chain. This entry comes from a study of blood T cell repertoires in COVID-19. Study information: COVID-19 samples from acute and convalescent phases originated in the United States, Italy and Spain.

Sequencing used immunoSEQ multiplex PCR; TCRdb keeps in-frame clones, though not all of them. The sample has more than 300,000 clones; roughly nine tenths are singletons. Allocation to cohorts depended on clinical history reported by the participants. Cohort 3 recovered donors had two negative PCRs, clearance, or symptom resolution. Trimming took off 4 bases at V and 2 bases at J, with 14 bases between the two ends. Germline V gives CDR1 MGHRA, CDR2 YSYEKL. The CDR3 loop spans 15 amino acids. The rearrangement uses TRBV4-1 and TRBJ1-2; unclear D gene. The source material was PBMCs or T cells enriched from blood (not recorded which). The TCR originated in a woman aged 25 to 39 who had recovered from COVID-19. The CDR3 loop reads CASSPAGEKNYGYTF. The DNA for the CDR3 is TGCGCCAGCAGCCCAGCGGGCGAAAAGAACTATGGCTACACCTTC.